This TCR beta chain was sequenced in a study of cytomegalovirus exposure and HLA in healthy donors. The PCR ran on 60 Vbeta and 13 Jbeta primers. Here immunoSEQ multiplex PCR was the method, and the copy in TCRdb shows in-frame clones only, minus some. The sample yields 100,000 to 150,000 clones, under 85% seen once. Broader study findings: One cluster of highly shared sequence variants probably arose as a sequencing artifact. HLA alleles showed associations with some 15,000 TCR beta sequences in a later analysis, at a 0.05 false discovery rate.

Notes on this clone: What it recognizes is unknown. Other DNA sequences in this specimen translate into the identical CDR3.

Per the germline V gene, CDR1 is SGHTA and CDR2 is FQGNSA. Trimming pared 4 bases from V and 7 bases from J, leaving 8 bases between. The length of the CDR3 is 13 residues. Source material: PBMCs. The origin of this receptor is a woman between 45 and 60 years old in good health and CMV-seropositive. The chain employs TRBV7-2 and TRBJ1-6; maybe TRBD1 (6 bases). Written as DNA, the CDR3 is TGTGCCAGCAGCTCGGACAGAAATTCACCCCTCCACTTT. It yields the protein CASSSDRNSPLHF.